The rows below give T cell receptor beta chains drawn from one sample of a study of naive and memory T cell subsets. Each CDR3 protein gets one entry after TCRdb re-called the UMI-ligation and nested PCR reads with MiXCR. The data contain over 110,000 distinct CDR3 sequences, approximately 20% of them singletons. Input material: naive CD8+ T cells from blood. These receptors all stem from a human donor in good health. Both conserved end residues are part of each CDR3. Fields, in order: D gene, CDR3 length, J gene, V gene, clone size, CDR3 DNA, CDR3 protein. A D gene is named only where the DNA matches it firmly. Not every row has a clone size; where given, it reads once, few, many or a size class.

NA	15	TRBJ1-1	TRBV2	few	TGTGCCAGCAGTGAAACCCACCCGTTGAACACTGAAGCTTTCTTT	CASSETHPLNTEAFF
NA	14	TRBJ2-5	TRBV5-4	NA	TGTGCCAGCAGCTTGGGAGGAGAACAAGAGACCCAGTACTTC	CASSLGGEQETQYF
NA	13	TRBJ1-2	TRBV7-8	NA	TGTGCCAGCAGCTGGGGCTCGGGGAGGAGCTACACCTTC	CASSWGSGRSYTF
NA	11	TRBJ1-2	TRBV29-1	few	TGCAGCTGTCGGGCGGCCTTTGATGACACCTTC	CSCRAAFDDTF
TRBD2	16	TRBJ2-3	TRBV3-1	few	TGTGCCAGCACCCCAGGACTAGCGGGAGTGGCAGATACGCAGTATTTT	CASTPGLAGVADTQYF
NA	16	TRBJ2-1	TRBV4-3	NA	TGCGCCAGCAGCCAAGCGAAGGGGGGGAGGTACAATGAGCAGTTCTTC	CASSQAKGGRYNEQFF
TRBD1	17	TRBJ1-3	TRBV6-5	few	TGTGCCAGCAGTTACTCGACGGACAGGAGCTCTGGAAACACCATATATTTT	CASSYSTDRSSGNTIYF
NA	15	TRBJ1-1	TRBV7-8	NA	TGTGCCAGCAGCTTAGACCGGGGGGCCCCTACTGAAGCTTTCTTT	CASSLDRGAPTEAFF
TRBD2	17	TRBJ2-5	TRBV11-2	few	TGTGCCAGCAGCTTAGGCAACGGACGGGAGGGGGTGGAGACCCAGTACTTC	CASSLGNGREGVETQYF
TRBD2	15	TRBJ2-1	TRBV27	few	TGTGCCAGCAGGGTAGCGGGAGAGCTCTACAATGAGCAGTTCTTC	CASRVAGELYNEQFF
NA	16	TRBJ2-7	TRBV12-3/TRBV12-4	few	TGTGCCAGCAGTTTAGGGCAGGGGAAATGGACCTACGAGCAGTACTTC	CASSLGQGKWTYEQYF
NA	13	TRBJ2-3	TRBV6-5	once	TGTGCCAGCTTATGGACTACATCGGATACGCAGTATTTT	CASLWTTSDTQYF
NA	15	TRBJ1-4	TRBV9	NA	TGTGCCAGCAGCGCGAGTGGGGCAACTAATGAAAAACTGTTTTTT	CASSASGATNEKLFF
TRBD2	15	TRBJ2-7	TRBV28	many	TGTGCCAGCAGTTTAGGCGCGGGAGGTTGGTACGAGCAGTACTTC	CASSLGAGGWYEQYF
NA	15	TRBJ1-1	TRBV27	NA	TGTGCCAGCAGTTTATCCTCAATCCTCAACACTGAAGCTTTCTTT	CASSLSSILNTEAFF
NA	15	TRBJ2-5	TRBV15	few	TGTGCCACCAGCACGTTGTTTTCCCCTCAAGAGACCCAGTACTTC	CATSTLFSPQETQYF
NA	13	TRBJ2-7	TRBV27	few	TGTGCCAGCAGTGGGCAGGCAGCCCTAGTTGAGTACTTC	CASSGQAALVEYF
NA	15	TRBJ1-2	TRBV6-6	NA	TGTGCCAGCAGTTACGATCCCAGGGAAAACTATGGCTACACCTTC	CASSYDPRENYGYTF
NA	16	TRBJ2-1	TRBV11-2	few	TGTGCCAGCAGTCAGACGGCTACTAAACCGCACAATGAGCAGTTCTTC	CASSQTATKPHNEQFF
NA	12	TRBJ2-1	TRBV25-1	NA	TGTGCCAGCAGTGACCCTCCCAATGAGCAGTTCTTC	CASSDPPNEQFF
NA	15	TRBJ2-5	TRBV6-6	NA	TGTGCCAGCAGTTACCTTCTTTCCCCCCAAGAGACCCAGTACTTC	CASSYLLSPQETQYF
NA	14	TRBJ2-1	TRBV20-1	NA	TGCAGTGCGGACGGGCCTGGGGATTACAATGAGCAGTTCTTC	CSADGPGDYNEQFF
NA	16	TRBJ2-7	TRBV27	few	TGTGCCAGCAGTTCCCCGTGGGGTAGCCTAGGCTACGAGCAGTACTTC	CASSSPWGSLGYEQYF
TRBD1	16	TRBJ1-1	TRBV7-9	few	TGTGCCAGCAGCTTAGGGTGGCAGGGGGACGGCACTGAAGCTTTCTTT	CASSLGWQGDGTEAFF
NA	13	TRBJ2-1	TRBV20-1	NA	TGCAGTGCTAGAGGGACGGTCTTCAGTGAGCAGTTCTTC	CSARGTVFSEQFF
TRBD2	18	TRBJ2-1	TRBV6-2/TRBV6-3	NA	TGTGCCAGCAGTTCGTGGACTAGCGGCCCTTGGGGCTACAATGAGCAGTTCTTC	CASSSWTSGPWGYNEQFF
NA	14	TRBJ2-1	TRBV29-1	few	TGCAGCGTAGTAGCTGATACTTCCTACAATGAGCAGTTCTTC	CSVVADTSYNEQFF
NA	14	TRBJ2-6	TRBV5-1	NA	TGCGCCAGCAGTCGTTACTCTGGGGCCAACGTCCTGACTTTC	CASSRYSGANVLTF
TRBD1	15	TRBJ2-7	TRBV5-1	few	TGCGCCAGCAGCCGAACGGGACAGGGGATAGGCGAGCAGTACTTC	CASSRTGQGIGEQYF
NA	14	TRBJ1-1	TRBV2	NA	TGTGCCAGCAGTGAATTTTCAGGGAGCCGGGGAGCTTTCTTT	CASSEFSGSRGAFF